The entry that follows covers one T cell receptor beta chain sequence. Its specificity is unknown. This record comes from a study of OX40 agonist ivuxolimab in advanced cancers. Overall study context: Every 2 weeks, patients got intravenous ivuxolimab at one of six dose levels (0.01-10 mg/kg). Study-wide results and caveats: At 0.1 to 3.0 mg/kg, CD4+ and CD8+ blood T cells expanded clonally by week 6.

Clones were sequenced by immunoSEQ multiplex PCR, and TCRdb holds only the in-frame ones, with some missing. The sample lists 40,000 to 65,000 clones; around nine tenths were seen once. Germline V gene sequence: CDR1 SGHVS, CDR2 FQNEAQ. The V end was cut by 0 bases, the J end by 12 bases, with 18 bases between. The length of the CDR3 is 15 residues. It was autoimmune disease history or systemic immunosuppression that excluded patients. This sample comprised CD4+ or CD8+ T cells sorted from blood, obtained in a trial of the OX40 agonist ivuxolimab. The chain carries TRBV7-8 and TRBJ2-1; D may correspond to TRBD1 or TRBD2 (6 bases each). The TCR was taken from an adult with an advanced solid tumor such as melanoma, head and neck, liver or kidney cancer. CDR3 region: CASSLAGGRLGGQFF. CDR3 nucleotide sequence: TGTGCCAGCAGCTTAGCAGGGGGGAGGCTGGGTGGGCAGTTCTTC.